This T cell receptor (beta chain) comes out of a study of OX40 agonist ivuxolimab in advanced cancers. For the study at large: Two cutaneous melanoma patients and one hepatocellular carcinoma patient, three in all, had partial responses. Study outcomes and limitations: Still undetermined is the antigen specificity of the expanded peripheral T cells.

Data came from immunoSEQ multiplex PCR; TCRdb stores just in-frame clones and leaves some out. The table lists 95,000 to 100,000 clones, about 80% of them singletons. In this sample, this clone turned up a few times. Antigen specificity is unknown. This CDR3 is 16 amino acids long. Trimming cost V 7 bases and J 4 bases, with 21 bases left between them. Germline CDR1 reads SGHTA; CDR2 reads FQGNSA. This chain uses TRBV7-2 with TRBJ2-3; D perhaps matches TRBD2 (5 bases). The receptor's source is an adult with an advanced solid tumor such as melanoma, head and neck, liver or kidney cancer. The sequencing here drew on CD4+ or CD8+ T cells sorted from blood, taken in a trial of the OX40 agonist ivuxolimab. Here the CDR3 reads CASNHLGPASPDTQYF. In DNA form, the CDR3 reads TGTGCCAGCAACCACCTAGGCCCCGCTAGCCCAGATACGCAGTATTTT.